This entry describes one TCR beta chain. Authors' methods: Reference gene primers were amplified, and this amplification served to estimate nucleated cell counts. Profiled with immunoSEQ multiplex PCR; TCRdb holds only in-frame clones, not every one. D and trimming were read from the DNA, whereas the V and J calls and clone size are those reported in that table. The data show about 400,000 clones, approximately 87% seen once. The data were taken from a study of blood T cell repertoires in COVID-19. Across the whole study: Some COVID-19 samples were acute and others convalescent; all came from the United States, Italy and Spain.

Participants spanned ages about 18 to 90 years and resided in about 24 US areas. Self-reported history from a screening survey and questionnaire set each donor's cohort. The clonotype originates from a man between 40 and 49 years old in a cohort exposed to, infected with or recovered from COVID-19 (not recorded which). The specimen was PBMCs or T cells enriched from blood (not recorded which).

The CDR3 DNA reads as TGTGCCAGCTCACCGGAGGGGACGTCTGGCTACACCTTC. This codes for CASSPEGTSGYTF. The chain joins TRBV18 to TRBJ1-2, with D possibly matching TRBD1 (5 bases). The CDR3 sequence is 13 residues long. Trimming took 3 bases from V and 7 from J, leaving 12 bases between them. Looked up from germline, CDR1 is KGHSH and CDR2 is LQKENI. The variable domain in full, with the rest retrieved from reference TRBV18 and TRBJ1-2, is NAGVMQNPRHLVRRRGQEARLRCSPMKGHSHVYWYRQLPEEGLKFMVYLQKENIIDESGMPKERFSAEFPKEGPSILRIQQVVRGDSAAYFCASSPEGTSGYTFGSGTRLTVV.